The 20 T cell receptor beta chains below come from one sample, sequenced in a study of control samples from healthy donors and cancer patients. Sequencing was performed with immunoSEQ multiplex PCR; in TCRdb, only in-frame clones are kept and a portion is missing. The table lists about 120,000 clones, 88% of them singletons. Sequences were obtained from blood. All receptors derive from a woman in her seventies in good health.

As DNA, the CDR3 is TGTGCCAGCAGTCCCCAACGGACAAGCTATGGCTACACCTTC. Translating it yields CASSPQRTSYGYTF. The chain combines TRBV27 with TRBJ1-2; D perhaps matches TRBD1 (5 bases). V lost 5 bases, J lost 4 bases, and 14 bases lay in between. The CDR3 consists of 14 residues. Germline-derived CDR1 and CDR2 are MNHEY and SMNVEV (reference sequence).

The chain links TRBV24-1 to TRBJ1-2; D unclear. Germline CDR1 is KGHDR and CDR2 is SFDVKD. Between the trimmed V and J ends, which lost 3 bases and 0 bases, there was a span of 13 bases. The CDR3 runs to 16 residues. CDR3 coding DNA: TGTGCCACCAGTGATGCATCTCGGGGTGCTAACTATGGCTACACCTTC. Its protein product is CATSDASRGANYGYTF.

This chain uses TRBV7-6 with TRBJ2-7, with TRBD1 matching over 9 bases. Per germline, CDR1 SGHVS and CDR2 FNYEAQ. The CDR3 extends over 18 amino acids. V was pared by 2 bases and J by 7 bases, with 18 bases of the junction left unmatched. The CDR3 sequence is CASSLRVRGGQGLEEQYF. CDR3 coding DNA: TGTGCCAGCAGCTTAAGAGTGAGGGGGGGACAGGGTCTGGAGGAGCAGTACTTC.

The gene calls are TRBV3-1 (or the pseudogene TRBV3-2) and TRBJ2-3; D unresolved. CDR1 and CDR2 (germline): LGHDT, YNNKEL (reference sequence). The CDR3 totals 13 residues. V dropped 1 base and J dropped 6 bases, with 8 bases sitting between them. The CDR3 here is CASSQAVEDTQYF. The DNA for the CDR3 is TGTGCCAGCAGCCAAGCGGTGGAGGATACGCAGTATTTT.

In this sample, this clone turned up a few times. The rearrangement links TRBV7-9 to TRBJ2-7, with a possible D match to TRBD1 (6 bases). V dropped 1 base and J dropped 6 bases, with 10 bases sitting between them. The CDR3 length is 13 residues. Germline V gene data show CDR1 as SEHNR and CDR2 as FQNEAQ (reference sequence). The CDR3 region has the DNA TGTGCCAGCAGCTTAGAGGGGGTGTCCGAGCAGTACTTC. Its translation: CASSLEGVSEQYF.

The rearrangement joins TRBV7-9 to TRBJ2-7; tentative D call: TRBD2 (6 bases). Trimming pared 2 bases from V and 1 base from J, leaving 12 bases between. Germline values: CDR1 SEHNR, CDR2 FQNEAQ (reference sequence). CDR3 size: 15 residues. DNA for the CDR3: TGTGCCAGCAGCTTACCACTCGGGACTTCCTACGAGCAGTACTTC. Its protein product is CASSLPLGTSYEQYF.

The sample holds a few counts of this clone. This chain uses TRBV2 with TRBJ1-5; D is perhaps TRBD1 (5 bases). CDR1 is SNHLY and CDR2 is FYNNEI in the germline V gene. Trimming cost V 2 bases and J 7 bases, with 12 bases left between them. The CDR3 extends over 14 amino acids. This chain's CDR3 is CASSERQGFQPQHF. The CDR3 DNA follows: TGTGCCAGCAGTGAACGGCAGGGATTCCAGCCCCAGCATTTT.

As DNA, the CDR3 is TGTGCCAGCAGCTCCGACGGCGTTAAGGGCTACACCTTC. Its translation: CASSSDGVKGYTF. V and J are TRBV7-3 and TRBJ1-2, with D unclear. V was shortened by 4 bases and J by 8 bases, with 14 bases between the two germline ends. The CDR3 covers 13 residues. Germline V gene data show CDR1 as SGHTA and CDR2 as FQGTGA.

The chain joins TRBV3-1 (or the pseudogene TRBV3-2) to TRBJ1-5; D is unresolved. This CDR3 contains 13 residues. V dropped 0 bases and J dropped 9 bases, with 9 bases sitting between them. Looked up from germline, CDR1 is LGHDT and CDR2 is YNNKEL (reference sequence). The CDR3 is CASSQEPGGPQHF. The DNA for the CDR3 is TGTGCCAGCAGCCAAGAACCGGGTGGGCCCCAGCATTTT.

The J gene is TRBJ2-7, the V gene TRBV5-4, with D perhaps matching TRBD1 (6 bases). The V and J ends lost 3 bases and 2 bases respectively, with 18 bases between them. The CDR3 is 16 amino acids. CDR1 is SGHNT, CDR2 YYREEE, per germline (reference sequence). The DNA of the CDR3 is TGTGCCAGCAGCTCCCATACAGGGAGAGGAACCTACGAGCAGTACTTC. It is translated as CASSSHTGRGTYEQYF.

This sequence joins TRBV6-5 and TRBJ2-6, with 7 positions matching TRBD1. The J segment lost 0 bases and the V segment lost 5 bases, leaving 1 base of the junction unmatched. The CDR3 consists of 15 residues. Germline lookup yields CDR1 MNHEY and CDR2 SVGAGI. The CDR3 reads CASSTGDSGANVLTF. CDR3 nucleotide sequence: TGTGCCAGCAGTACAGGGGACTCTGGGGCCAACGTCCTGACTTTC.

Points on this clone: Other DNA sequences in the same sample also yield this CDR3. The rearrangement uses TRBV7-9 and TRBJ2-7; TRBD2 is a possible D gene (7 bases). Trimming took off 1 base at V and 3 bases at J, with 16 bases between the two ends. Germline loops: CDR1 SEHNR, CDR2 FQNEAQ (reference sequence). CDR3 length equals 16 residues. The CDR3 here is CASSLGRGGRNYEQYF. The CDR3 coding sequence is TGTGCCAGCAGCTTAGGGAGGGGGGGCAGAAACTACGAGCAGTACTTC.

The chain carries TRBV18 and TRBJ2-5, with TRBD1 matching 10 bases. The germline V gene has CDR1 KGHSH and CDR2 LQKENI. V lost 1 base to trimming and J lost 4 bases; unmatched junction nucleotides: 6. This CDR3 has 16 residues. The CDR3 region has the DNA TGTGCCAGCTCACCACTGGGACAGGGGATGGGAGAGACCCAGTACTTC. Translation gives CASSPLGQGMGETQYF.

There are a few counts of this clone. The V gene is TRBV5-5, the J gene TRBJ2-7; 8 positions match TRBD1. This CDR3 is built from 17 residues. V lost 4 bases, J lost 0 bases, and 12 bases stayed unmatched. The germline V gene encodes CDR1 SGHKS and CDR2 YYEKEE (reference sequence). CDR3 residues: CASSPSQGVPNSYEQYF. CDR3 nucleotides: TGTGCCAGCAGCCCGTCACAGGGGGTACCGAACTCCTACGAGCAGTACTTC.

CDR3 region: CASSTQGAGNEKLFF. The CDR3 nucleotides read TGTGCCAGCAGTACACAGGGGGCTGGTAATGAAAAACTGTTTTTT. The genes are TRBV2 and TRBJ1-4; 9 nucleotides agree with TRBD1. The CDR3 totals 15 residues. Germline V CDR1 and CDR2: SNHLY, FYNNEI. Trimming removed 5 bases from V and 4 bases from J; junction bases left unmatched: 5.

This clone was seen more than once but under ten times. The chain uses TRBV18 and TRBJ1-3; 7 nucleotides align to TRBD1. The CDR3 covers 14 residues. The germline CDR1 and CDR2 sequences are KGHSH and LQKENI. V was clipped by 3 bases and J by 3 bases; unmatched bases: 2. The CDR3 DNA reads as TGTGCCAGCTCACCTGGGACAGTTGGAAACACCATATATTTT. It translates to CASSPGTVGNTIYF.

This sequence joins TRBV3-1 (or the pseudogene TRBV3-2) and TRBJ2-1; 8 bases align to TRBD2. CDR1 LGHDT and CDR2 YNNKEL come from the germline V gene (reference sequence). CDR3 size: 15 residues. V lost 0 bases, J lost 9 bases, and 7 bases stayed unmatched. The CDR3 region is CASSQERRRGAEQFF. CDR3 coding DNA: TGTGCCAGCAGCCAAGAAAGGCGGCGGGGGGCTGAGCAGTTCTTC.

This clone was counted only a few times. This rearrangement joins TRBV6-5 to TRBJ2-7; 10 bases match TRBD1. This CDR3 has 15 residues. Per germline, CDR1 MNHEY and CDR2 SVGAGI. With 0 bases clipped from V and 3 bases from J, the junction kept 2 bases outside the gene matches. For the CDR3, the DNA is TGTGCCAGCAGTTACTCGAGGACAGGGGGCTACGAGCAGTACTTC. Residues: CASSYSRTGGYEQYF.

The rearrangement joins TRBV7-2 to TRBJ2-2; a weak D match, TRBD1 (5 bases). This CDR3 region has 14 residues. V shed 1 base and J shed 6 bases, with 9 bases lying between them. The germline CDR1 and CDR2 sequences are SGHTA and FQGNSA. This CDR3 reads CASSLGTGSGELFF. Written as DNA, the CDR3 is TGTGCCAGCAGCTTAGGTACAGGTTCCGGGGAGCTGTTTTTT.

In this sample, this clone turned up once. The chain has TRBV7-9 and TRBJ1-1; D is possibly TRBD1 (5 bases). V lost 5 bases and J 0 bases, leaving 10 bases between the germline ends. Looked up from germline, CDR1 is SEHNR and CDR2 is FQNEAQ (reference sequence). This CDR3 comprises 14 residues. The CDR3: CASSAGTVNTEAFF. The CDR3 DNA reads TGTGCCAGCAGCGCAGGGACGGTGAACACTGAAGCTTTCTTT.